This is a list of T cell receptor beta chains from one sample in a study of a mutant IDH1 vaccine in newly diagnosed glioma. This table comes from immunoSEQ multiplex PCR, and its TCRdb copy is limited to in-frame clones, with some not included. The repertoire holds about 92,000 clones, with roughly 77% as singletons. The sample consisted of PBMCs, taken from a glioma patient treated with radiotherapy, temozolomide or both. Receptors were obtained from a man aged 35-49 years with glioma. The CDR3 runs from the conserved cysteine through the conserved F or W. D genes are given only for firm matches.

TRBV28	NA	CASTFRTGHRTGANVLTF
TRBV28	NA	CASSLPGAGGANVLTF
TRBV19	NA	CASSIRGGKSVQPQHF
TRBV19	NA	CASRQGYNSPLHF
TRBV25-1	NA	CASSDGVRGAFF
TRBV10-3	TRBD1	CAISESKGAEETQYF
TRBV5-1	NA	CASSLDQGRIEAFF
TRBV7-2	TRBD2	CASSRGGGSYNEQFF
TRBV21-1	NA	CATRRELFF
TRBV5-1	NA	CASSLGGSAEKLFF
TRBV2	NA	CASSQTTYEQYF
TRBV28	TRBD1	CASSLFRQGADNQPQHF
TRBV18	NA	CASSPFPGGRDEQYF
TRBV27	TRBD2	CASSLLAGASGELFF
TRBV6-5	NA	CASSYGSSKAFF
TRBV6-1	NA	CASSEITVSSGNTIYF
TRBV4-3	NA	CASSQSRQGNQPQHF
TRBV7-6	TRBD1	CASSWGQGYEQFF
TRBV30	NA	CAWSLKPPYRNTEAFF
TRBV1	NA	CTSSQGIGERISPLHF
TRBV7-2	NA	CASSLSAGREAFF
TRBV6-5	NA	CASSYSEGSQPQHF
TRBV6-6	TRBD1	CASTSGTGHEQYF
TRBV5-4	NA	CASSWTLRVYNEQFF
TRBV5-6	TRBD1	CASSLGQGGATNEKLFF
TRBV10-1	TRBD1	CASIPRDREGDTQYF
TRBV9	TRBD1	CASSDYRDSGTEAFF
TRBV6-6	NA	CASSYGGGEQYF
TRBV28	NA	CASSRGLLYEQYF
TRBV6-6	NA	CASSKDTRPQHF
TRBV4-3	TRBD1	CASSPGQGNTGELFF
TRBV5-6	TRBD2	CASSLRVYLAGGIYEQYF
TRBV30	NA	CAWRAGWDQPQHF
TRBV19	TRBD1	CASRQGPRETQYF
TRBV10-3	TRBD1	CANGQGGSGELFF
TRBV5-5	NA	CASSLTFNEQFF
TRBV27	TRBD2	CASSFQMTSGVQKETQYF
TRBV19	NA	CASSLMGPGVGTQYF
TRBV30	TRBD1	CAWSVGTGGQPQHF
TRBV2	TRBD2	CASSEASGRPPYNEQFF
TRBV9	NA	CASGGRGFQETQYF
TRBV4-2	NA	CASSQDLRNTEAFF
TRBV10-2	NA	CASTGTISEQYF
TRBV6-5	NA	CASSYSGETQYF
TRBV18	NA	CASSPIRDGGLYQPQHF
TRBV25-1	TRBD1	CASSLGTGEYEQYF
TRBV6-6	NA	CASSYKGETQYF
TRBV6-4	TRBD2	CASSSGGGADTQYF
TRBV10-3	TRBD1	CAITRQGQGTEAFF
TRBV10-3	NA	CAIKAGTNEKLFF
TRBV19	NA	CASSPVGNNQPQHF